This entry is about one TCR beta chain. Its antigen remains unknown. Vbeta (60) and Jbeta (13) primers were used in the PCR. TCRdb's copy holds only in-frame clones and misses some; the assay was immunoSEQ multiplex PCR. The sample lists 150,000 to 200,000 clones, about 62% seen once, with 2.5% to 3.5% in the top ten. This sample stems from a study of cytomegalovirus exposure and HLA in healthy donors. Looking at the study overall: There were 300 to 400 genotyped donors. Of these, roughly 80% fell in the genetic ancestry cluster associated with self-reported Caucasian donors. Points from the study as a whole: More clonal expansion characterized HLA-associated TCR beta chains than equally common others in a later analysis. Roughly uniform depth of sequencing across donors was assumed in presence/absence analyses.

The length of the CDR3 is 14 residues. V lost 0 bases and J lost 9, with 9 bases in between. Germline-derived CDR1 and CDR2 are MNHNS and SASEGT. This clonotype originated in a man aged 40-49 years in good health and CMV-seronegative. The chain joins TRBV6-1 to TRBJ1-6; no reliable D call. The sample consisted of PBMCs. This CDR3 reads CASSEALGSSPLHF. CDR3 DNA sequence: TGTGCCAGCAGTGAAGCTCTAGGGAGTTCACCCCTCCACTTT.